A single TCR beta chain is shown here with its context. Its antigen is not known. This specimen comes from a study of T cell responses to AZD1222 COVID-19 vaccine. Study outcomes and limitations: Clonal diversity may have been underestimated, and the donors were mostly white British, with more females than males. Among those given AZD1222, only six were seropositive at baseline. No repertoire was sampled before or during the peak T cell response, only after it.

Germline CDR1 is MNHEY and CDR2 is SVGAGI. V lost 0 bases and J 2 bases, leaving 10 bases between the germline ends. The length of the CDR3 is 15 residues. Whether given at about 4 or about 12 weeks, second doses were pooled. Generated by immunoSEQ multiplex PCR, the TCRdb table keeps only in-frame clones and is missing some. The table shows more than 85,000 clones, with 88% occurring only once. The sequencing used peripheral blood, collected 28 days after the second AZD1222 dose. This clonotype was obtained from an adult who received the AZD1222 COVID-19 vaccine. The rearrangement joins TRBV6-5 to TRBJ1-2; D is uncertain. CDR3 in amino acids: CASSYSSGGNYGYTF. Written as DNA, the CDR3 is TGTGCCAGCAGTTACTCCTCGGGCGGAAACTATGGCTACACCTTC.